Below, 14 T cell receptor beta chains from the same sample are listed, as sequenced in a study of PD-1 blockade in classical Hodgkin lymphoma. Each patient relapsed following autologous stem cell transplantation, and prior brentuximab vedotin exposure differed. Measured with immunoSEQ multiplex PCR; TCRdb has only the in-frame clones, and not every one. This sample has around 100,000 clones, with roughly 91% found just once. Sequencing used peripheral blood mononuclear cells (PBMCs), obtained before the second cycle of nivolumab. These receptors were obtained from a human donor with classical Hodgkin lymphoma.

CDR3 region: CASSESVGGQAYEQYF. The CDR3, as DNA: TGTGCCAGCAGTGAAAGTGTCGGGGGGCAAGCCTACGAGCAGTACTTC. The V and J genes are TRBV25-1 and TRBJ2-7; a possible D gene is TRBD2 (7 bases). The CDR3 has 16 residues. V was pared by 2 bases and J by 2 bases, with 16 bases between. Germline CDR1 and CDR2: MGHDK and SYGVNS.

The rearrangement joins TRBV14 to TRBJ2-3, with D possibly being TRBD1 (6 bases). Germline lookup yields CDR1 SGHDN and CDR2 FVKESK. Trimming shortened V by 0 bases and J by 3 bases, and 19 bases separated the two germline ends. The CDR3 extends over 18 amino acids. CDR3 protein: CASSQDVYRVTGTDTQYF. The CDR3 nucleotides are TGTGCCAGCAGCCAAGACGTGTACAGGGTCACAGGGACAGATACGCAGTATTTT.

The V call is TRBV7-9, the J call TRBJ2-3; D is perhaps TRBD1 or TRBD2 (5 bases each). The CDR3 is 18 amino acids. The V and J ends lost 5 bases and 2 bases respectively, with 23 bases between them. Germline assignment: CDR1 SEHNR and CDR2 FQNEAQ (reference sequence). As DNA, the CDR3 is TGTGCCAGCAGCCTACAACACGGGGTGACAGCCTCCACAGATACGCAGTATTTT. Its protein is CASSLQHGVTASTDTQYF. The whole variable domain, filled in from reference TRBV7-9 and TRBJ2-3, reads DTGVSQNPRHKITKRGQNVTFRCDPISEHNRLYWYRQTLGQGPEFLTYFQNEAQLEKSRLLSDRFSAERPKGSFSTLEIQRTEQGDSAMYLCASSLQHGVTASTDTQYFGPGTRLTVL.

In its sample, this clone ranks as medium-sized (0.01 to 0.1%). The chain employs TRBV4-1 and TRBJ1-5, with a possible D match to TRBD1 (5 bases). This CDR3 contains 16 residues. V was trimmed by 5 bases and J by 0 bases, leaving 14 bases between them. The germline gives CDR1 MGHRA, CDR2 YSYEKL. CDR3 region: CASSALDTHSNQPQHF. In nucleotides, the CDR3 is TGCGCCAGCAGCGCCTTGGACACCCATAGCAATCAGCCCCAGCATTTT.

This clone was counted once. The chain links TRBV5-4 to TRBJ2-3; 9 bases agree with TRBD2. The V gene's germline CDR1 is SGHNT and CDR2 YYREEE (reference sequence). The CDR3 totals 17 residues. Trimming took 5 bases from V and 3 from J; bases not matched to a gene: 13. The CDR3 here is CASSGGASGATTDTQYF. The CDR3 DNA is TGTGCCAGCAGTGGGGGGGCTAGCGGGGCCACAACAGATACGCAGTATTTT.

V and J are TRBV4-3 and TRBJ2-7; D possibly corresponds to TRBD2 (5 bases). This CDR3 comprises 13 residues. From germline, CDR1 is LGHNA and CDR2 YSLEER. V lost 1 base and J 6 bases, leaving 10 bases between the germline ends. The CDR3 is CASSQATTSEQYF. In DNA, the CDR3 is TGCGCCAGCAGCCAAGCGACTACCTCCGAGCAGTACTTC.

The rearrangement joins TRBV6-1 to TRBJ2-1, with D unclear. Germline CDR1 and CDR2: MNHNS and SASEGT. The V end lost 4 bases, the J end lost 9 bases, and 10 bases lay between the germline ends. CDR3 length: 12 residues. CDR3 residues: CASSGRSTEQFF. CDR3 in DNA: TGTGCCAGCAGTGGCCGGAGTACTGAGCAGTTCTTC.

The genes are TRBV5-3 and TRBJ1-1; TRBD1 is a possible D gene (5 bases). TRBV5-3 is placed among ORFs of uncertain function. Trimming took off 3 bases at V and 5 bases at J, with 14 bases between the two ends. This CDR3 is 14 amino acids long. The CDR3 region is CARSSRPGGTEAFF. CDR3 bases: TGTGCCAGAAGCTCGAGGCCCGGGGGGACTGAAGCTTTCTTT.

The J gene is TRBJ2-4, the V gene TRBV5-1; D unresolved. In germline, CDR1 is SGHRS, CDR2 YFSETQ. Trimming pared 4 bases from V and 0 bases from J, leaving 11 bases between. The CDR3 is 15 residues long. For the CDR3, the DNA is TGCGCCAGCAGCCCTACACCAATAGCCAAAAACATTCAGTACTTC. Its translation is CASSPTPIAKNIQYF.

CDR3 DNA sequence: TGTGCCAGCAGCCTAATACTGGGGGGAGAGACCCAGTACTTC. This gives the protein CASSLILGGETQYF. The V gene is TRBV7-2, the J gene TRBJ2-5; weak D call: TRBD2 (6 bases). The V gene's germline CDR1 is SGHTA and CDR2 FQGNSA. V dropped 5 bases and J dropped 4 bases, with 14 bases sitting between them. The CDR3 spans 14 residues.

The V gene is TRBV29-1, the J gene TRBJ2-5; D unresolved. This CDR3 spans 10 amino acids. V dropped 6 bases and J dropped 3 bases, with 5 bases sitting between them. Germline CDR1 and CDR2: SQVTM and ANQGSEA. CDR3 residues: CSVSEETQYF. In DNA form, the CDR3 reads TGCAGCGTAAGCGAAGAGACCCAGTACTTC.

This clone occurred once. The chain is built from TRBV7-9 and TRBJ1-2, with a possible D match to TRBD1 (6 bases). The CDR3 runs 15 residues. V lost 1 base, J lost 5 bases, and 14 bases lay in between. Germline-derived CDR1 and CDR2 are SEHNR and FQNEAQ (reference sequence). The CDR3 region is CASSLDSWGLYGYTF. The CDR3 DNA is TGTGCCAGCAGCTTAGATAGCTGGGGGCTTTATGGCTACACCTTC.

The chain combines TRBV7-2 with TRBJ2-5; TRBD2 matches 9 bases. Germline trimming cut 6 bases from V and 5 bases from J; bases unmatched to any gene: 7. The CDR3 is 14 amino acids. The germline gives CDR1 SGHTA, CDR2 FQGNSA. The CDR3 DNA sequence: TGTGCCAGCAGGGACGCTAGCGGGGCGGAGACCCAGTACTTC. Translated, it gives CASRDASGAETQYF.

The chain combines TRBV27 with TRBJ2-3; D is undetermined. Germline V gene data show CDR1 as MNHEY and CDR2 as SMNVEV (reference sequence). V lost 1 base and J lost 3, with 11 bases in between. The length of the CDR3 is 15 residues. CDR3 DNA: TGTGCCAGCAGTTTATATATCAGTTCGACAGATACGCAGTATTTT. Translated, it gives CASSLYISSTDTQYF.